This passage covers 26 T cell receptor beta chains from one sample sequenced in a study of T cell responses to AZD1222 COVID-19 vaccine. The repertoire was sequenced with immunoSEQ multiplex PCR; TCRdb's copy has only in-frame clones and lacks some. The data hold 150,000 or so clones, with 85% to 95% observed a single time. The sequencing here drew on peripheral blood, taken on day 0 of MenACWY control vaccination. The source is an adult in good health.

The V call is TRBV28, the J call TRBJ1-2; 7 nucleotides line up with TRBD1. The germline CDR1 and CDR2 sequences are MDHEN and SYDVKM. The J segment lost 2 bases and the V segment lost 4 bases, leaving 1 base of the junction unmatched. The CDR3 totals 13 residues. The CDR3 spells CASSSGGNYGYTF. Written as DNA, the CDR3 is TGTGCCAGCAGTTCAGGGGGAAACTATGGCTACACCTTC.

The genes are TRBV5-8 and TRBJ1-5, with D uncertain. Trimming stripped 1 base from V and 7 bases from J, with 24 bases between. Per the germline V gene, CDR1 is SGHTS and CDR2 is YDEGEE. The CDR3 is made up of 18 amino acids. This CDR3 reads CASSLYRASRELLQPQHF. The DNA for the CDR3 is TGTGCCAGCAGCTTGTACCGGGCCTCTAGAGAGTTGCTGCAGCCCCAGCATTTT.

This clone was seen just once. The rearrangement uses TRBV5-1 and TRBJ2-2; 11 nucleotides line up with TRBD2. The germline V gene has CDR1 SGHRS and CDR2 YFSETQ. V trimming: 7 bases; J trimming: 6 bases; junction bases outside the gene matches: 11. The CDR3 is made up of 16 amino acids. The CDR3 DNA is TGCGCCAGCCGGGATGAACTAGCGGGAGAGGCCGGGGAGCTGTTTTTT. It yields the protein CASRDELAGEAGELFF.

This chain joins TRBV5-4 and TRBJ2-3, with 10 bases fitting TRBD2. The CDR3 totals 16 residues. Trimming removed 4 bases from V and 3 bases from J; junction bases left unmatched: 8. From germline, CDR1 is SGHNT and CDR2 YYREEE (reference sequence). CDR3 amino acids: CASSHRKREGTDTQYF. The DNA of the CDR3 is TGTGCCAGCAGCCACCGGAAGCGGGAGGGGACAGATACGCAGTATTTT.

The table lists this clone with a count of one. The chain recombines TRBV3-1 (or the pseudogene TRBV3-2) with TRBJ2-1; no reliable D call. With 3 bases removed from V and 0 bases from J, the gap between germline ends came to 6 bases. Per the germline V gene, CDR1 is LGHDT and CDR2 is YNNKEL (reference sequence). The CDR3 runs 14 residues. DNA for the CDR3: TGTGCCAGCAGCCATTTGGGCTCCTACAATGAGCAGTTCTTC. This gives the protein CASSHLGSYNEQFF.

V gene TRBV27 combines with J gene TRBJ2-7; D gene ambiguous. V lost 2 bases and J lost 4, with 3 bases in between. The length of the CDR3 is 11 residues. CDR1 and CDR2 from the germline V gene are MNHEY and SMNVEV (reference sequence). CDR3 DNA sequence: TGTGCCAGCAGTTTAGGATACGAGCAGTACTTC. It translates to CASSLGYEQYF.

There are a few counts of this clone. The chain combines TRBV2 with TRBJ2-2; D is unresolved. The CDR3 has 15 residues. Trimming removed 4 bases at V and 0 bases at J, with 9 bases between. The germline CDR1 and CDR2 sequences are SNHLY and FYNNEI. For the CDR3, the DNA is TGTGCCAGCAGTGTGGAGATTACGAACACCGGGGAGCTGTTTTTT. This encodes CASSVEITNTGELFF. The full variable domain, completed using reference TRBV2 and TRBJ2-2, is EPEVTQTPSHQVTQMGQEVILRCVPISNHLYFYWYRQILGQKVEFLVSFYNNEISEKSEIFDDQFSVERPDGSNFTLKIRSTKLEDSAMYFCASSVEITNTGELFFGEGSRLTVL.

The chain combines TRBV12-3 or TRBV12-4 with TRBJ1-3, with D hard to call. The length of the CDR3 is 12 residues. V lost 3 bases, J lost 4 bases, and 4 bases lay in between. For the CDR3, the DNA is TGTGCCAGCAGTTTTGCGGGAAACACCATATATTTT. This gives the protein CASSFAGNTIYF.

The chain couples TRBV27 to TRBJ2-1; TRBD2 matches 10 bases. Germline V CDR1 and CDR2: MNHEY, SMNVEV (reference sequence). This CDR3 contains 15 residues. J gave up 5 bases and V 5 bases, and 6 bases lay outside the gene matches. The CDR3 region is CASSPWTSGHNEQFF. As DNA, the CDR3 is TGTGCCAGCAGTCCCTGGACTAGCGGCCACAATGAGCAGTTCTTC.

The CDR3 nucleotides read TGTGCCAGCAGCGACGGACAGGGGTACTACGAGCAGTACTTC. Translating it yields CASSDGQGYYEQYF. The J gene is TRBJ2-7, the V gene TRBV6-5; 9 nucleotides agree with TRBD1. CDR1 is MNHEY, CDR2 SVGAGI, per germline. The CDR3 consists of 14 residues. The V gene end was trimmed by 6 bases and the J gene end by 3 bases; junction bases not matched to a gene: 6.

The genes are TRBV9 and TRBJ1-2, with TRBD1 matching over 10 bases. Trimming took 4 bases from V and 2 from J; bases not matched to a gene: 8. The CDR3 contains 16 residues. In germline, CDR1 is SGDLS, CDR2 YYNGEE. The CDR3 protein is CASSTGTGALNYGYTF. The CDR3 DNA reads as TGTGCCAGCAGCACCGGGACAGGGGCCTTAAACTATGGCTACACCTTC. Full variable domain (rest looked up from reference TRBV9 and TRBJ1-2): DSGVTQTPKHLITATGQRVTLRCSPRSGDLSVYWYQQSLDQGLQFLIQYYNGEERAKGNILERFSAQQFPDLHSELNLSSLELGDSALYFCASSTGTGALNYGYTFGSGTRLTVV.

The chain joins TRBV19 to TRBJ2-3; perhaps TRBD2 as D (6 bases). V was trimmed by 6 bases and J by 2 bases, leaving 15 bases between them. The length of the CDR3 is 15 residues. Germline V gene data show CDR1 as LNHDA and CDR2 as SQIVND (reference sequence). CDR3 nucleotide sequence: TGTGCCAGTAGCGCGCCCGGGGGTCCCACAGATACGCAGTATTTT. Its translation is CASSAPGGPTDTQYF.

This rearrangement joins TRBV9 to TRBJ2-1; TRBD1 might be the D (5 bases). The CDR3 loop spans 15 amino acids. Trimming took off 0 bases at V and 3 bases at J, with 10 bases between the two ends. Germline CDR1 and CDR2: SGDLS and YYNGEE. CDR3 nucleotide sequence: TGTGCCAGCAGCGTAGGACAGCTAAGCTACAATGAGCAGTTCTTC. This encodes CASSVGQLSYNEQFF.

With respect to this clone: The same CDR3 can be traced to other DNA sequences in this sample. This sequence joins TRBV27 and TRBJ1-2; D gene uncertain. This CDR3 has 13 residues. Looked up from germline, CDR1 is MNHEY and CDR2 is SMNVEV (reference sequence). Trimming stripped 2 bases from V and 2 bases from J, with 6 bases between. The chain's CDR3 is CASSLTRNYGYTF. The CDR3 bases are TGTGCCAGCAGTTTAACAAGGAACTATGGCTACACCTTC.

The V call is TRBV30, the J call TRBJ1-5; D is ambiguous. This CDR3 region has 13 residues. Germline lookup yields CDR1 GTSNPN and CDR2 SVGIG (reference sequence). Trimming pared 1 base from V and 4 bases from J, leaving 8 bases between. The CDR3 sequence is CAWSDGINQPQHF. The CDR3 DNA sequence: TGTGCCTGGAGTGACGGGATAAATCAGCCCCAGCATTTT.

V is TRBV27 and J is TRBJ2-7, with 11 bases aligning to TRBD2. This CDR3 is built from 16 residues. Germline V gene data show CDR1 as MNHEY and CDR2 as SMNVEV (reference sequence). With V trimmed by 4 bases and J by 0 bases, 5 bases remained unmatched. CDR3 coding DNA: TGTGCCAGCAGTTCGGGACTAGCGGCTCTCTCCTACGAGCAGTACTTC. It codes for CASSSGLAALSYEQYF.

This clone was counted a few times. The rearrangement joins TRBV2 to TRBJ1-1; weak D call: TRBD1 (6 bases). The CDR3 is 11 residues long. Germline V gene data show CDR1 as SNHLY and CDR2 as FYNNEI. The V end was cut by 8 bases, the J end by 10 bases, with 14 bases between. The CDR3 DNA follows: TGTGCCAGCGTGGGGGGCCGTGGAGCTTTCTTT. It specifies CASVGGRGAFF.

The chain joins TRBV18 to TRBJ2-1, with TRBD2 matching 8 bases. This CDR3 spans 15 amino acids. The germline V gene encodes CDR1 KGHSH and CDR2 LQKENI. Trimming cost V 3 bases and J 3 bases; bases outside gene matches: 4. CDR3 nucleotide sequence: TGTGCCAGCTCACCGTACCTAGCGGGCTACAATGAGCAGTTCTTC. Protein: CASSPYLAGYNEQFF.

The chain employs TRBV6-5 and TRBJ1-5; D gene unclear. Trimming removed 4 bases at V and 0 bases at J, with 7 bases between. Germline V lookup: CDR1 MNHEY, CDR2 SVGAGI. The CDR3 loop spans 14 amino acids. Here the CDR3 reads CASSSSYSNQPQHF. CDR3 DNA: TGTGCCAGCAGTTCCAGTTATAGCAATCAGCCCCAGCATTTT.

CDR3 nucleotide sequence: TGTGCCAGCAGAGCTAGGACAGACTCCTACGAGCAGTACTTC. Protein product: CASRARTDSYEQYF. This chain connects TRBV6-5 to TRBJ2-7; D might be TRBD1 (6 bases). CDR1 is MNHEY and CDR2 is SVGAGI in the germline V gene. The CDR3 loop spans 14 amino acids. V shed 6 bases and J shed 0 bases, with 12 bases lying between them.

This chain joins TRBV9 and TRBJ1-1; no definite D call. Germline V gives CDR1 SGDLS, CDR2 YYNGEE. The CDR3 is 13 amino acids. Trimming left V 4 bases short and J 6 bases short, with 13 bases between. The CDR3 loop is CASSPTVRAEAFF. The DNA for the CDR3 is TGTGCCAGCAGCCCAACGGTTCGGGCTGAAGCTTTCTTT.

The chain is built from TRBV5-4 and TRBJ2-3; perhaps TRBD2 as D (6 bases). CDR1 SGHNT and CDR2 YYREEE come from the germline V gene (reference sequence). The CDR3 sequence is 17 residues long. Between the trimmed V and J ends, which lost 6 bases and 0 bases, there was a span of 20 bases. The CDR3 DNA sequence: TGTGCCAGCATCGCCCGTCCGGCGGGGCTTAGCACAGATACGCAGTATTTT. Protein product: CASIARPAGLSTDTQYF.

In the case of this clone: At the DNA level, this CDR3 is encoded by other sequences in the same sample as well. The chain links TRBV29-1 to TRBJ1-2; tentative D call: TRBD1 (6 bases). Germline V gives CDR1 SQVTM, CDR2 ANQGSEA. The CDR3 sequence is 11 residues long. The germline V and J ends were trimmed by 6 bases and 6 bases, with 11 bases remaining between them. CDR3 coding DNA: TGCAGCGTCCGGGGGGCAGATGGCTACACCTTC. As protein: CSVRGADGYTF.

CDR3 in DNA: TGCGCCAGCAGAGCTTGGGCGGGAGGGCCAGGTCACAATGAGCAGTTCTTC. Translated, it gives CASRAWAGGPGHNEQFF. The rearrangement links TRBV4-1 to TRBJ2-1; 9 bases are shared with TRBD2. The germline V gene encodes CDR1 MGHRA and CDR2 YSYEKL. V shed 6 bases, J shed 5 bases, and the junction held 14 bases outside the gene matches. The CDR3 extends over 17 amino acids.

The chain is built from TRBV9 and TRBJ1-2; D is perhaps TRBD1 (6 bases). Trimming left V 3 bases short and J 5 bases short, with 14 bases between. Germline V gene data show CDR1 as SGDLS and CDR2 as YYNGEE. The CDR3 loop spans 14 amino acids. This CDR3 reads CASSARTGIYGYTF. In DNA, the CDR3 is TGTGCCAGCAGCGCCCGAACAGGGATTTATGGCTACACCTTC.

The V call is TRBV28, the J call TRBJ2-7; 7 bases are shared with TRBD2. Germline lookup yields CDR1 MDHEN and CDR2 SYDVKM. The CDR3 contains 13 residues. V lost 7 bases and J lost 3; bases outside the gene matches: 6. In nucleotides, the CDR3 is TGTGCCAGCACCTCGGGACTACGCTACGAGCAGTACTTC. As protein: CASTSGLRYEQYF.